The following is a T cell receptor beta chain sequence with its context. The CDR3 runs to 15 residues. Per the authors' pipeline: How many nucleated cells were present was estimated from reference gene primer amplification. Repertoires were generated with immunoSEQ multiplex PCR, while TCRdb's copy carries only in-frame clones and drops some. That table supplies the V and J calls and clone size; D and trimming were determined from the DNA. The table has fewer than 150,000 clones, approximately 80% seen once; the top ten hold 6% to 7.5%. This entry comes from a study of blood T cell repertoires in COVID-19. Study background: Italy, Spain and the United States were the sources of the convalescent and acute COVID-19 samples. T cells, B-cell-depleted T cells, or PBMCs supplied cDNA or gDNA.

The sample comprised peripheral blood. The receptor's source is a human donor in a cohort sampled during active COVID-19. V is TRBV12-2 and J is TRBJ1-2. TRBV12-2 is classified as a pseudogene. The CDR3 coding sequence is TGTGCAAGTCGCCAGGTGAGAGGGCTTAACTATGGCTACACCTTC. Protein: CASRQVRGLNYGYTF.